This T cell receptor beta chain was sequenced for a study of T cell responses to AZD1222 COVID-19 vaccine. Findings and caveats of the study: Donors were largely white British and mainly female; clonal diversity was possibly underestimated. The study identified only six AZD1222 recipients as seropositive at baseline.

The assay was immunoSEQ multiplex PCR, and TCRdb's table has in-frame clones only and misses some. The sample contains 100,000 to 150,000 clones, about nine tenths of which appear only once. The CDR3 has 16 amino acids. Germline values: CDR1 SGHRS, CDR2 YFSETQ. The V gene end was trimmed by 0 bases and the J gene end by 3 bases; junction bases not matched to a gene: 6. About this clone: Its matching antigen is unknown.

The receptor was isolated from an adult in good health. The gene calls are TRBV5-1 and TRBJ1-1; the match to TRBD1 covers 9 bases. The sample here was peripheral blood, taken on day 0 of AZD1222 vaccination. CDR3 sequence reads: CASSLARGQGYTEAFF. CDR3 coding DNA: TGCGCCAGCAGCTTGGCCAGAGGACAGGGGTACACTGAAGCTTTCTTT.